These 26 T cell receptor beta chains were all obtained from the same sample, sequenced in a study of cytomegalovirus exposure and HLA in healthy donors. The PCR contained 60 Vbeta and 13 Jbeta primers. The data were produced by immunoSEQ multiplex PCR, yet TCRdb's version contains in-frame clones alone and is incomplete. The top ten clones hold less than 10% of a sample with some 130,000 clones, 82% of them seen once. Source material: PBMCs. The receptors shown here come from a woman aged 50 to 60 in good health and CMV-seropositive.

This clone was seen a handful of times. This chain joins TRBV4-1 and TRBJ2-7; no clear D. CDR1 is MGHRA and CDR2 is YSYEKL in the germline V gene. Between the trimmed V and J ends, which lost 2 bases and 3 bases, there was a span of 8 bases. The CDR3 is made up of 13 amino acids. CDR3: CASSQTEIYEQYF. The CDR3 region has the DNA TGCGCCAGCAGCCAAACAGAGATCTACGAGCAGTACTTC.

This rearrangement joins TRBV6-4 to TRBJ1-1; D unresolved. Germline loops: CDR1 MRHNA, CDR2 SNTAGT. V shed 2 bases and J shed 0 bases, with 4 bases lying between them. The CDR3 runs to 13 residues. The CDR3 DNA reads TGTGCCAGCAGTGACCAGGTGAACACTGAAGCTTTCTTT. Amino acid sequence: CASSDQVNTEAFF.

The chain recombines TRBV28 with TRBJ2-5; 7 bases are a match to TRBD2. J was trimmed by 5 bases and V by 5 bases; bases with no gene match: 5. Germline V gives CDR1 MDHEN, CDR2 SYDVKM. This CDR3 spans 13 amino acids. CDR3: CASSRDYGETQYF. In nucleotides, the CDR3 is TGTGCCAGCAGTCGGGACTACGGGGAGACCCAGTACTTC.

This clone was seen a handful of times. This chain joins TRBV6-1 and TRBJ2-7; no definite D call. The length of the CDR3 is 13 residues. Between the trimmed V and J ends, which lost 4 bases and 7 bases, there was a span of 14 bases. Germline CDR1 reads MNHNS; CDR2 reads SASEGT. CDR3 amino acids: CASSVTSVMEQYF. Written as DNA, the CDR3 is TGTGCCAGCAGTGTAACCTCGGTTATGGAGCAGTACTTC.

The chain joins TRBV5-4 to TRBJ2-1; tentatively, D is TRBD2 (6 bases). The CDR3 covers 15 residues. Germline CDR1 and CDR2: SGHNT and YYREEE (reference sequence). Trimming stripped 2 bases from V and 5 bases from J, with 14 bases between. DNA for the CDR3: TGTGCCAGCAGCTTCCGAACTAGCCCTCACAATGAGCAGTTCTTC. This gives the protein CASSFRTSPHNEQFF.

The table lists this clone with a count of one. The chain is built from TRBV7-8 and TRBJ1-1, with D uncertain. The CDR3 extends over 15 amino acids. Germline loops: CDR1 SGHVS, CDR2 FQNEAQ. V lost 0 bases and J lost 3, with 11 bases in between. CDR3 loop: CASSLAGNGDTEAFF. The CDR3 DNA sequence: TGTGCCAGCAGCTTAGCGGGAAACGGGGACACTGAAGCTTTCTTT.

This sequence joins TRBV7-2 and TRBJ2-3; TRBD2 might be the D (6 bases). The CDR3 is 19 residues long. V lost 1 base and J lost 4, with 24 bases in between. The germline V gene has CDR1 SGHTA and CDR2 FQGNSA. The CDR3 sequence is CASSLEAIFYGGWADTQYF. The CDR3 DNA is TGTGCCAGCAGCTTAGAAGCCATTTTTTACGGGGGTTGGGCAGATACGCAGTATTTT.

This clone was counted a few times. The chain couples TRBV7-3 to TRBJ2-5, with D hard to call. CDR1 and CDR2 (germline): SGHTA, FQGTGA. The CDR3 contains 12 residues. Trimming pared 2 bases from V and 5 bases from J, leaving 6 bases between. The CDR3, as DNA: TGTGCCAGCAGCTTATACGGGGAGACCCAGTACTTC. Amino acid sequence: CASSLYGETQYF.

This clone has just one count. The V call is TRBV6-5, the J call TRBJ2-7, with D tentatively TRBD2 (6 bases). CDR3 length: 16 amino acids. The V end lost 0 bases, the J end lost 5 bases, and 17 bases lay between the germline ends. Germline V gene lookup returns CDR1 MNHEY and CDR2 SVGAGI. As DNA, the CDR3 is TGTGCCAGCAGTTACTCGAGCGGCGGGGACGGGGACGAGCAGTACTTC. It is translated as CASSYSSGGDGDEQYF.

This rearrangement joins TRBV7-9 to TRBJ2-7, with 8 bases identical to TRBD1. Germline assignment: CDR1 SEHNR and CDR2 FQNEAQ (reference sequence). V gave up 2 bases and J gave up 6 bases; unmatched junction bases: 0. This CDR3 has 12 residues. The CDR3 region has the DNA TGTGCCAGCAGCTTAACAGGGGGCGAGCAGTACTTC. It yields the protein CASSLTGGEQYF.

The rearrangement links TRBV21-1 to TRBJ1-1; the D segment call TRBD1 is taken from the table without a DNA check. TRBV21-1 is flagged as a pseudogene. The CDR3 is 20 amino acids. DNA for the CDR3: TGTGCCAGCAGCAACGAACAGGGCGCCTTCGCCGGCCCTAGAGAGACTGAAGCTTTCTTT. It is translated as CASSNEQGAFAGPRETEAFF.

The chain couples TRBV29-1 to TRBJ2-5; maybe TRBD1 (6 bases). This CDR3 is 14 amino acids long. The V gene lost 0 bases and the J gene lost 5 bases, with 13 bases spanning the gap. CDR1 is SQVTM and CDR2 is ANQGSEA in the germline V gene. CDR3 nucleotide sequence: TGCAGCGTTGAAGATCGGTGGGGGCGGGAGACCCAGTACTTC. Protein: CSVEDRWGRETQYF.

This rearrangement joins TRBV15 to TRBJ2-2, with TRBD1 matching over 7 bases. In germline, CDR1 is LNHNV, CDR2 YYDKDF (reference sequence). The CDR3 runs 19 residues. The V gene end was trimmed by 4 bases and the J gene end by 6 bases; junction bases not matched to a gene: 20. The CDR3 nucleotides are TGTGCCACCAGCACTAGAGAGGCGCAGGGGGTGTCCCAGGCCGGGGAGCTGTTTTTT. The encoded protein is CATSTREAQGVSQAGELFF.

This chain joins TRBV2 and TRBJ1-4; no clear D. The CDR3 loop spans 13 amino acids. Germline V lookup: CDR1 SNHLY, CDR2 FYNNEI. V lost 6 bases, J lost 7 bases, and 12 bases lay in between. CDR3 DNA: TGTGCCAGCAGGGCCAACCGGGGTGAAAAACTGTTTTTT. Its protein product is CASRANRGEKLFF.

This chain joins TRBV9 and TRBJ1-5; D is unclear. V was trimmed by 0 bases and J by 1 base, leaving 5 bases between them. The CDR3 spans 14 residues. Germline V gene data show CDR1 as SGDLS and CDR2 as YYNGEE. The CDR3 sequence: CASSVGVSNQPQHF. The DNA of the CDR3 is TGTGCCAGCAGCGTAGGCGTGAGCAATCAGCCCCAGCATTTT.

The chain couples TRBV27 to TRBJ2-1; 12 bases map to TRBD2. CDR3 size: 16 residues. V dropped 3 bases and J dropped 7; count of bases not matched to a gene: 7. Germline-derived CDR1 and CDR2 are MNHEY and SMNVEV (reference sequence). The CDR3 region has the DNA TGTGCCAGCAGTTTTCCCCTAGCGGGAGGGCCGAATGAGCAGTTCTTC. This gives the protein CASSFPLAGGPNEQFF.

This chain connects TRBV6-6 to TRBJ2-3; no reliable D call. The ends were cut back, 4 bases at V and 3 bases at J, with 8 bases in the middle. Germline CDR1 reads MNHNY; CDR2 reads SVGAGI (reference sequence). The CDR3 runs to 13 residues. The CDR3 sequence: CASSFATTDTQYF. CDR3 nucleotides: TGTGCCAGCAGTTTTGCTACTACAGATACGCAGTATTTT.

CDR3 region: CASSRHHEQYF. The CDR3 nucleotides read TGTGCCAGCAGTCGACACCACGAGCAGTACTTC. The J gene is TRBJ2-7, the V gene TRBV2; D is undetermined. The V and J ends lost 5 bases and 5 bases respectively, with 7 bases between them. The CDR3 has 11 residues. Germline V gene lookup returns CDR1 SNHLY and CDR2 FYNNEI.

The V call is TRBV19, the J call TRBJ1-1, with D tentatively TRBD1 (6 bases). This CDR3 is 13 amino acids long. Germline V gene sequence: CDR1 LNHDA, CDR2 SQIVND (reference sequence). V shed 8 bases and J shed 3 bases, with 13 bases lying between them. CDR3 sequence: CASADRYDTEAFF. CDR3 coding DNA: TGTGCCAGTGCTGACAGGTACGACACTGAAGCTTTCTTT.

The chain recombines TRBV14 with TRBJ2-6, with a possible D match to TRBD2 (5 bases). V was clipped by 1 base and J by 0 bases, with 13 bases between them. This CDR3 comprises 18 residues. Germline V gene lookup returns CDR1 SGHDN and CDR2 FVKESK. CDR3: CASSQGGAWTSGANVLTF. In DNA form, the CDR3 reads TGTGCCAGCAGCCAAGGGGGAGCCTGGACCTCTGGGGCCAACGTCCTGACTTTC.

The chain combines TRBV30 with TRBJ1-6; the D is unclear. Trimming shortened V by 4 bases and J by 9 bases, and 16 bases separated the two germline ends. The CDR3 totals 14 residues. The germline V gene has CDR1 GTSNPN and CDR2 SVGIG (reference sequence). Here the CDR3 DNA reads TGTGCCTGGACTCACCTAGCCTTGGGTTCACCCCTCCACTTT. It yields the protein CAWTHLALGSPLHF.

This clone occurred once. The rearrangement links TRBV19 to TRBJ1-1; the match to TRBD1 covers 12 bases. J gave up 0 bases and V 1 base, and 12 bases lay outside the gene matches. The CDR3 runs 20 residues. Germline CDR1 LNHDA, CDR2 SQIVND (reference sequence). This chain's CDR3 is CASSIAISPGQGAMNTEAFF. The CDR3 bases are TGTGCCAGTAGTATAGCGATATCGCCGGGACAGGGGGCGATGAACACTGAAGCTTTCTTT.

The rearrangement links TRBV10-3 to TRBJ2-2, with TRBD2 matching 7 bases. Per germline, CDR1 ENHRY and CDR2 SYGVKD. The CDR3 loop spans 14 amino acids. Germline trimming cut 4 bases from V and 5 bases from J; bases unmatched to any gene: 4. The CDR3 nucleotides are TGTGCCATCAGTGGGGTTAGCGGGACCGGGGAGCTGTTTTTT. Protein: CAISGVSGTGELFF.

The gene calls are TRBV7-9 and TRBJ1-1, with D hard to call. The germline gives CDR1 SEHNR, CDR2 FQNEAQ (reference sequence). The CDR3 has 12 amino acids. Trimming removed 5 bases from V and 3 bases from J, with 7 bases in between. The CDR3 region has the DNA TGTGCCAGCAGCCGCAGTTACACTGAAGCTTTCTTT. The encoded protein is CASSRSYTEAFF.

Here the CDR3 reads CASPKLAGGPYEQYF. The DNA of the CDR3 is TGTGCCAGCCCGAAGTTAGCGGGGGGACCTTACGAGCAGTACTTC. The gene calls are TRBV21-1 and TRBJ2-7; the table's D call, TRBD2, was not checked against the DNA. TRBV21-1 is classified as a pseudogene. This CDR3 is built from 15 residues.

The chain is built from TRBV2 and TRBJ1-1; D not certain. Looked up from germline, CDR1 is SNHLY and CDR2 is FYNNEI. The CDR3 is 14 residues long. V was shortened by 10 bases and J by 2 bases, with 17 bases between the two germline ends. As DNA, the CDR3 is TGTGCCACCATATTAGCAACCAGAAACACTGAAGCTTTCTTT. It encodes CATILATRNTEAFF.